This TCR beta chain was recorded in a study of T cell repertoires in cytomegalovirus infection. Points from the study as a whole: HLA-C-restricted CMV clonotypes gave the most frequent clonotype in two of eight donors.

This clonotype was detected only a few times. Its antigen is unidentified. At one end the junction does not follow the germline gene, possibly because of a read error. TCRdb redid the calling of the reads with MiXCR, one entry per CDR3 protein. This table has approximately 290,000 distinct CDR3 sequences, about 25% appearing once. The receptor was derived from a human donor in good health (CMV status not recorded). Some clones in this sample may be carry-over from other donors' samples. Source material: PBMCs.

The CDR3 sequence: CASLSRDMGYSEQFF. As DNA, the CDR3 is TGTGCCAGCCTTTCCCGGGACATGGGCTACAGTGAGCAGTTCTTC. The rearrangement links TRBV6-5 to TRBJ2-1, with a tentative D call TRBD1 (6 bases). Germline V gene sequence: CDR1 MNHEY, CDR2 SVGAGI. The CDR3 length is 15 residues.